This TCR beta chain was found in a study of shared clonotypes between healthy human individuals. J was trimmed by 11 bases and V by 5 bases; bases with no gene match: 12. Per the germline V gene, CDR1 is MDHEN and CDR2 is SYDVKM. The CDR3 is 14 amino acids. Terminally differentiated effector memory CD45RA+ cells were excluded from the naive CD8 cells, which were CD45RO-negative and positively selected for CCR7. Findings and limits, study-wide: In general, naive subsets displayed greater estimated richness than memory subsets did.

Worth noting for this clone: What it binds is not known.

It was across several immunoSEQ plates that each subset's genomic DNA was evenly split. Sequencing was performed with immunoSEQ multiplex PCR; in TCRdb, only in-frame clones are kept and a portion is missing. Here the sample spans 500,000 to 700,000 clones, roughly 96% being singletons. This receptor was taken from a woman in her twenties or thirties in good health. Material: naive CD8+ T cells sorted from blood. The J gene is TRBJ2-5, the V gene TRBV28; 9 nucleotides agree with TRBD2. This CDR3 is CASSATSGSEEQYF. The CDR3 nucleotides are TGTGCCAGCAGTGCCACTAGCGGGTCGGAGGAGCAGTACTTC.